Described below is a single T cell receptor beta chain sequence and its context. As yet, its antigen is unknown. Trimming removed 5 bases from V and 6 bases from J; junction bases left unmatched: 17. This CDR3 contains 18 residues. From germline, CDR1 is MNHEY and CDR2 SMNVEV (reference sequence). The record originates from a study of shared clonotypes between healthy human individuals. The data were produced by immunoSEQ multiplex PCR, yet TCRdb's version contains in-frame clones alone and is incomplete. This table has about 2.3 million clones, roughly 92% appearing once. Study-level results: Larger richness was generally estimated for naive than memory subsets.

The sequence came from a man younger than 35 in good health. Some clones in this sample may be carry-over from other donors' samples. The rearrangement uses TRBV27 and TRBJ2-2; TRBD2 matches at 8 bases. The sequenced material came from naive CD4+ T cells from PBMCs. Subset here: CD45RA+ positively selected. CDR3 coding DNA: TGTGCCAGCAGTCCACCCCCCGGGAGGGGTGACACGTCCGGGGAGCTGTTTTTT. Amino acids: CASSPPPGRGDTSGELFF.